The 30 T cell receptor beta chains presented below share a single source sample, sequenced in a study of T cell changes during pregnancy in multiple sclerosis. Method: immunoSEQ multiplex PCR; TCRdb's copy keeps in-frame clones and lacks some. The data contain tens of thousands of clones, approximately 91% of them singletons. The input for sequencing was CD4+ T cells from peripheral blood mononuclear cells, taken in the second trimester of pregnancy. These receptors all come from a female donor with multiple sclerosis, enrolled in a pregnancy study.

CDR3 nucleotide sequence: TGTGCCAGCAGTGCCCGACTAGGCACCGGGGAGCTGTTTTTT. Translated, it gives CASSARLGTGELFF. The chain recombines TRBV6-4 with TRBJ2-2; maybe TRBD2 (6 bases). The CDR3 length is 14 residues. V lost 4 bases, J lost 4 bases, and 10 bases lay in between. The germline V gene encodes CDR1 MRHNA and CDR2 SNTAGT.

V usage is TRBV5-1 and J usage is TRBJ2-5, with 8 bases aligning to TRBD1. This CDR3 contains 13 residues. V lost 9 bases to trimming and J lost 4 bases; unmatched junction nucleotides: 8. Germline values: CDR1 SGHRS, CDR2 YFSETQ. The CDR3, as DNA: TGCGCCACCGGACAGGGTGGCGGAGAGACCCAGTACTTC. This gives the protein CATGQGGGETQYF.

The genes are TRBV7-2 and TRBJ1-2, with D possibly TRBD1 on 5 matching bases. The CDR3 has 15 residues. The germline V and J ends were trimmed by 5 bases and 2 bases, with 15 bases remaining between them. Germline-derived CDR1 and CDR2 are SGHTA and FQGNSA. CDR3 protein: CASSMPQGNNYGYTF. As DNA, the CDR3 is TGTGCCAGCAGCATGCCCCAGGGAAACAACTATGGCTACACCTTC.

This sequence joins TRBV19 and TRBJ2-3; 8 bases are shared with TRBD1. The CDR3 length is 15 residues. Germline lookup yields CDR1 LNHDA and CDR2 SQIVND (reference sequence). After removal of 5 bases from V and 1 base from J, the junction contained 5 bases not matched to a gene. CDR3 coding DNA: TGTGCCAGTAGTCCAGGGGGCTATCGCACAGATACGCAGTATTTT. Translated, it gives CASSPGGYRTDTQYF.

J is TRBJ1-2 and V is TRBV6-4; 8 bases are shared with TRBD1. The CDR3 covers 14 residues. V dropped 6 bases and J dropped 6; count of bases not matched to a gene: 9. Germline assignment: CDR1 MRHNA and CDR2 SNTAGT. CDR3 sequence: CASRAGQAGDGYTF. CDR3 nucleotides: TGTGCCAGCAGGGCGGGACAGGCGGGGGATGGCTACACCTTC.

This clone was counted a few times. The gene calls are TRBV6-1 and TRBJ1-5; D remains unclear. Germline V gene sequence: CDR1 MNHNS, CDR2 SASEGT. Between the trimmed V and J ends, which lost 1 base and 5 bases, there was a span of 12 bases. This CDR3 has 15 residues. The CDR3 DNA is TGTGCCAGCAGTGAAGGAAGTTTAAGCTATCAGCCCCAGCATTTT. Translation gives CASSEGSLSYQPQHF.

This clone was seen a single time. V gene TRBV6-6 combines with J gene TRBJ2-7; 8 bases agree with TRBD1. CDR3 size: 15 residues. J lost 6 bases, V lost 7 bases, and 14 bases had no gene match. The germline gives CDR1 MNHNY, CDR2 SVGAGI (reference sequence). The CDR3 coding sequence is TGTGCCAGCAACCCGGGACAGGCTCTATCGGGCGAGCAGTACTTC. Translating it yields CASNPGQALSGEQYF.

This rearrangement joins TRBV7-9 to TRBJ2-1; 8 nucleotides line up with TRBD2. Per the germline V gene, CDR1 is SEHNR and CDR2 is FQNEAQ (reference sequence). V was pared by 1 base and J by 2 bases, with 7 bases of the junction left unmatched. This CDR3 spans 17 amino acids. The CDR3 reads CASSLGGGAGAYNEQFF. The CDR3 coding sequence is TGTGCCAGCAGCTTAGGAGGGGGAGCGGGGGCCTACAATGAGCAGTTCTTC.

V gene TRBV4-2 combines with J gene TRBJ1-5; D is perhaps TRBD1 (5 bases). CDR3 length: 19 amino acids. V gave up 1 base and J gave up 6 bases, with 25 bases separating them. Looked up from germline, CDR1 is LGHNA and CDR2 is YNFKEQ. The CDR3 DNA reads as TGTGCCAGCAGCCAAGTATTCGGGGGACCTTATTTTCTCGGTCAGCCCCAGCATTTT. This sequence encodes CASSQVFGGPYFLGQPQHF.

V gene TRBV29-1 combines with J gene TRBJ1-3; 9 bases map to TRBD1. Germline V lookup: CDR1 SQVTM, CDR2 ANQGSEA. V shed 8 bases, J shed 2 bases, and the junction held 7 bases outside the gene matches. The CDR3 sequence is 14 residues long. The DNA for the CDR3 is TGCAGCACCTGGACAGGGGACCCTGGAAACACCATATATTTT. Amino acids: CSTWTGDPGNTIYF.

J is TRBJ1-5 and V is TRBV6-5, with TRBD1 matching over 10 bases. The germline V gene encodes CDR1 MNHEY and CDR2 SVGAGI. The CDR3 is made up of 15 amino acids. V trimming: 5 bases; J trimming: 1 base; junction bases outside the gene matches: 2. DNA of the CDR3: TGTGCCAGCAGTAGGGGACAGGGGAGCAATCAGCCCCAGCATTTT. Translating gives CASSRGQGSNQPQHF.

The CDR3 here is CASSVGWGQNQPQHF. DNA of the CDR3: TGTGCCAGCAGCGTGGGCTGGGGACAGAATCAGCCCCAGCATTTT. V is TRBV5-6 and J is TRBJ1-5, with 7 bases that match TRBD1. This CDR3 is 15 amino acids long. Per germline, CDR1 SGHDT and CDR2 YYEEEE. V shed 4 bases and J 4 bases; nucleotides not matched to a gene: 8.

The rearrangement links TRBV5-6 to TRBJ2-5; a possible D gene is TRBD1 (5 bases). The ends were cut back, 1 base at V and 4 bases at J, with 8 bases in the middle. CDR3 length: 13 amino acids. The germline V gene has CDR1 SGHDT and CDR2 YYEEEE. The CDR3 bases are TGTGCCAGCAGCTTGTATAGGGGAGAGACCCAGTACTTC. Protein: CASSLYRGETQYF.

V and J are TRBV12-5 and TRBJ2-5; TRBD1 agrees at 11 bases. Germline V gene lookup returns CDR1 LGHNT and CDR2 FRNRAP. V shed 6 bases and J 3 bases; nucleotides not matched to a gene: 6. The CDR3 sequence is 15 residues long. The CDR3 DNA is TGTGCTAGTGGCGACGGGACAGGGGGTAAAGAGACCCAGTACTTC. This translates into CASGDGTGGKETQYF.

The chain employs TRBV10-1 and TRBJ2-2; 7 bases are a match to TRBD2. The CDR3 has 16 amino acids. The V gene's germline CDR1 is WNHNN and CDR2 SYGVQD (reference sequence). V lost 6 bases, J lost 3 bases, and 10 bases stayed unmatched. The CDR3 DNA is TGCGCCAGCAGCCGGACTAGTGGTATCCACACCGGGGAGCTGTTTTTT. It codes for CASSRTSGIHTGELFF.

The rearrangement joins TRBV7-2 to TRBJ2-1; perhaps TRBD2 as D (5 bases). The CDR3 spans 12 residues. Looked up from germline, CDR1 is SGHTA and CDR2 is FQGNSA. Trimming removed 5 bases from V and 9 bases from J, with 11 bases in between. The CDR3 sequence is CASSRPGSEQFF. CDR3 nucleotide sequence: TGTGCCAGCAGCCGCCCGGGAAGTGAGCAGTTCTTC.

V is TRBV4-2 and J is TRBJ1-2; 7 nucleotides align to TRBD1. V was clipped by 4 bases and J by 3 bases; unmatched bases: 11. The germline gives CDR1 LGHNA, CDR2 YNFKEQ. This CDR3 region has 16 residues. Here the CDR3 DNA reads TGTGCCAGCAGCCCTGGGACAGCCATGAGGGACTATGGCTACACCTTC. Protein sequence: CASSPGTAMRDYGYTF.

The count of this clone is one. The CDR3 nucleotides are TGTGCCAGCAGTACGACAGGGGTCTCTGGGGCCAACGTCCTGACTTTC. Protein sequence: CASSTTGVSGANVLTF. V and J are TRBV27 and TRBJ2-6; 8 positions agree with TRBD1. CDR1 and CDR2 (germline): MNHEY, SMNVEV (reference sequence). V lost 5 bases and J lost 0; bases outside the gene matches: 3. This CDR3 spans 16 amino acids.

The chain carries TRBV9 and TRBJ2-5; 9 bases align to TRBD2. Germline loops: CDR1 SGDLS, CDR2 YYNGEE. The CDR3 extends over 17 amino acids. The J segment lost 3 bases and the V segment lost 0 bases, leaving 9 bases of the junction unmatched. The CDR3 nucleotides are TGTGCCAGCAGCGTAGGGTTGGGCGGGGGGGCTGAAGAGACCCAGTACTTC. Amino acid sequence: CASSVGLGGGAEETQYF.

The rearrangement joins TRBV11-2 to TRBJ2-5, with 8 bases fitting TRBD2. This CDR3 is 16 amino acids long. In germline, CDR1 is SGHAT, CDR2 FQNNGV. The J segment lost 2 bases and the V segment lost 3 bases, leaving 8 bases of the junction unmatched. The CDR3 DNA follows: TGTGCCAGCAGCTTCGTAGCGGGGTTCGGGCAAGAGACCCAGTACTTC. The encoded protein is CASSFVAGFGQETQYF.

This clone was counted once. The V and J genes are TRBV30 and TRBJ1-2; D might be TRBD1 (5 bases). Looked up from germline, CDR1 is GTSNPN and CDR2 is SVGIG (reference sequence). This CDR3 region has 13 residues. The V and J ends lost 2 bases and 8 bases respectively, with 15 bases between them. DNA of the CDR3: TGTGCCTGGAGTTGGGAGGGACGGGGAGGCTACACCTTC. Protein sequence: CAWSWEGRGGYTF.

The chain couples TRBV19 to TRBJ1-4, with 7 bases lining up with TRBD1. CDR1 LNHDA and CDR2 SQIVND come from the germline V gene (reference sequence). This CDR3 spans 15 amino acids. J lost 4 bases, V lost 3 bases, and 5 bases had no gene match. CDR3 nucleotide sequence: TGTGCCAGTAGTATGGGGACAGTGAGTAATGAAAAACTGTTTTTT. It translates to CASSMGTVSNEKLFF.

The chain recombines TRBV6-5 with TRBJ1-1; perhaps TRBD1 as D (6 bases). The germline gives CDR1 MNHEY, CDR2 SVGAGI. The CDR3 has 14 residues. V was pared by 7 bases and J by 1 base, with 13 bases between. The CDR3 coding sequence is TGTGCCAGCAAAATTACAGGGAAGAACACTGAAGCTTTCTTT. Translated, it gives CASKITGKNTEAFF.

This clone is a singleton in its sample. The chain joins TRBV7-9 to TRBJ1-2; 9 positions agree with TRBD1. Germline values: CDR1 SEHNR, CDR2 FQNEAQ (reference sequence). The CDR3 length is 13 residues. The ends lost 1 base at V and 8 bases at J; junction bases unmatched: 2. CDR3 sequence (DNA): TGTGCCAGCAGCTTAGAAGGGACAGGGGGCTACACCTTC. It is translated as CASSLEGTGGYTF.

This CDR3 is CASSEAGGGSYNEQFF. The CDR3 bases are TGTGCCAGCAGTGAAGCCGGGGGTGGCTCCTACAATGAGCAGTTCTTC. The chain has TRBV6-1 and TRBJ2-1; weak D call: TRBD2 (6 bases). Trimming removed 0 bases at V and 0 bases at J, with 9 bases between. The CDR3 is 16 residues long. Germline loops: CDR1 MNHNS, CDR2 SASEGT.

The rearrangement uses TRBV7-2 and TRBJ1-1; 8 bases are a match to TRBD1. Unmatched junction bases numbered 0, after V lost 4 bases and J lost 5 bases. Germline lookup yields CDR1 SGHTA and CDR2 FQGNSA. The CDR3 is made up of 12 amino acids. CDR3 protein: CASSYRGTEAFF. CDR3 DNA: TGTGCCAGCAGCTACAGGGGGACTGAAGCTTTCTTT.

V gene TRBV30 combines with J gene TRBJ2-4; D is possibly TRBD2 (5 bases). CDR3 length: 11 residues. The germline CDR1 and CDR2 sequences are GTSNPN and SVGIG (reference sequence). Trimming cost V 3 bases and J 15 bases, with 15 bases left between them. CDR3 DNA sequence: TGTGCCTGGAGCCCTGGAGGCTTGCTGTACTTC. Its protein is CAWSPGGLLYF.

This CDR3 reads CASSFSRQEGYTF. The CDR3 coding sequence is TGTGCCAGCAGCTTCTCAAGACAGGAAGGCTACACCTTC. The J gene is TRBJ1-2, the V gene TRBV7-3; D may be TRBD1 (6 bases). The CDR3 consists of 13 residues. Trimming pared 3 bases from V and 8 bases from J, leaving 13 bases between. Germline loops: CDR1 SGHTA, CDR2 FQGTGA.

The CDR3 DNA sequence: TGCGCCAGCAGCTTGGGTCGGGGGAGGACTGAAGCTTTCTTT. Translated, it gives CASSLGRGRTEAFF. The genes are TRBV5-1 and TRBJ1-1, with a tentative D call TRBD1 (5 bases). V lost 0 bases and J 5 bases, leaving 11 bases between the germline ends. CDR1 SGHRS and CDR2 YFSETQ come from the germline V gene. The CDR3 has 14 residues.

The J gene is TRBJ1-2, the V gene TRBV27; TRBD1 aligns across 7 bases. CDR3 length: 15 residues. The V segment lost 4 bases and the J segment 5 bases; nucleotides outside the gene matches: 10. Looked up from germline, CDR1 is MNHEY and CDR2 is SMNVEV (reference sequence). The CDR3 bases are TGTGCCAGCAGTTCAGCCGGGACAGATACATATGGCTACACCTTC. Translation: CASSSAGTDTYGYTF.